The entry below gives a single TCR beta chain sequence along with its context. This clonotype was seen a handful of times. Its binding antigen is unknown. No qualities accompany the bases; no much larger clone lies one base away. The germline V gene (reference sequence) sets CDR1 to DFQATT and CDR2 to SNEGSKA. CDR3 length: 12 amino acids, cysteine to phenylalanine. The CDR3 DNA has 36 bases and is translated from base 1. The trim is 6 bases for V and 5 bases for J, with a gap of 13 bases between the germline ends. Every donor in the study was a healthy Caucasian. The twin cohort consisted of three pairs of female monozygotic twins, all aged roughly 18 to 30 years. Miltenyi CD45RO+ enrichment and human naive T-cell isolation kits were used to isolate memory (CD45RO+) and naive T cells from PBMC. The data are from a study of identical twins (dated by TCRdb to about 2016). Regarding the research as a whole: To test whether fetal clonotypes persist, this study deep-sequenced TCR alpha and beta repertoires from monozygotic twins, from unrelated adults of various ages, and from cord blood. To rule out contamination, the twin experiments were replicated at different times with different library preparation protocols.

What the work shows at the level of the full study, not this receptor alone: Abundant cord blood beta clonotypes had fewer insertions, young adult naive repertoires showed a similar but weaker trend, and memory repertoires showed no such trend. Because the same donors could not be followed over many years, the conclusions relied on cross-sectional statistical analysis. Invariant T cells such as MAIT and iNKT could partly confound zero-insertion analyses, although diverse VJ usage argued against such confounding for most clonotypes. Excess twin sharing in beta out-of-frame sequences was weaker because fewer shared sequences lowered the signal-to-noise ratio. Recombination models systematically underestimated out-of-frame TCR alpha sharing in monozygotic twins but agreed with sharing between unrelated individuals. Compared with coincidental sharing between unrelated individuals, out-of-frame TCR alpha sequences shared between twins had an excess of sequences with low generation probability.

Library preparation employed 5' RACE. Instrument used: Illumina HiSeq 2000. A universal primer binding site was added through template switching, and the final cDNA carried a unique molecular identifier so that TCR cDNA molecules could be counted accurately. Specific primers in the conserved constant-segment region were used to synthesize first-strand cDNA for TCR alpha and beta chains. Each cDNA library was double barcoded, with a SMART-Mk sample barcode plus Illumina barcodes, to control for contamination. Two successive PCR steps introduced TruSeq adapter sequences along with Illumina sample barcodes. The TCR alpha and beta cDNA libraries were sequenced on the Illumina HiSeq platform using custom primers. The paper's processing steps were these. MiGEC was used to process raw reads and extract unique molecular identifiers, and MiXCR was used to find CDR3 positions. For each individual, recombination models were inferred using an EM algorithm with the repgenHMM and IGoR tools. The tcR package in R was used for shared clonotype analysis, with sharing normalized by the product of cloneset sizes. To study raw recombination without the effects of thymic and clonal selection, out-of-frame nonproductive sequences were analyzed. In TCRdb, the public reads were trimmed at Q25 with fastp and aligned with MiXCR, with productive beta chains retained. Merged by CDR3 protein, the rows form single entries marked with the most common genes and DNA. It is TCRdb's table, rather than the study itself, that gives the V and J calls and clone size. The sample table holds 18,000 or so distinct CDR3 sequences, of which approximately 70% were seen once. The ten largest make up 5.9% of the sample.

The sequence links TRBV20-1 to TRBJ2-5; the best D guess is TRBD2, with 6 bases matching. The source of this sequence is a woman aged 18-29 years in good health. This table probably holds off-target reads from a library built for another chain. Sequencing was done on a sample of memory (CD45RO+) T cells sorted from blood. The sample's cell subset or site, from its label and the paper: CD45RO+ enriched T cells. DNA sequence: TGCAGTGCCGGAGAGCGGGTGGAGACCCAGTACTTC. Translation gives CSAGERVETQYF.